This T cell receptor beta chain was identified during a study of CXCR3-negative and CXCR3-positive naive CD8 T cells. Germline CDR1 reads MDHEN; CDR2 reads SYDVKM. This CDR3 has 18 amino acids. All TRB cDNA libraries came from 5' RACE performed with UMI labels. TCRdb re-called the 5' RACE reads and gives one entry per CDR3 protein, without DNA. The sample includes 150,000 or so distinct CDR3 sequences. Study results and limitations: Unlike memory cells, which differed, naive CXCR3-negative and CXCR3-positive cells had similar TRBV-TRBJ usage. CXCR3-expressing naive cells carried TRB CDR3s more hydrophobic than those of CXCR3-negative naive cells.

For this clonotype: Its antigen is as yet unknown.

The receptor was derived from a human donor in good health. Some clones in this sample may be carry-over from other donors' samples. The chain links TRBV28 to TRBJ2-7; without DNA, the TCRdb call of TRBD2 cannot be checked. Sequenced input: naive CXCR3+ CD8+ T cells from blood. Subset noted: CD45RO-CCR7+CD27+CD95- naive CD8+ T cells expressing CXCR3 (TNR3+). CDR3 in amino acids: CASSTSPLAGGLPYEQYF.